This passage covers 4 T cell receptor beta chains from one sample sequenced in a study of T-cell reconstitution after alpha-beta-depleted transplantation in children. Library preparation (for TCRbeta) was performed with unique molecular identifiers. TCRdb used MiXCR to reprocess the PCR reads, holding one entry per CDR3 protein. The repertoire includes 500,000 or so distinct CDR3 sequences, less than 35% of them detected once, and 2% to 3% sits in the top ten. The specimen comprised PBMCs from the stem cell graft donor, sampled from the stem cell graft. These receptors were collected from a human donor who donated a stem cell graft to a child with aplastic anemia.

The CDR3 DNA reads TGTGCCAGCAGTGACCCCGGGGTAAACTCACCCCTCCACTTT. This gives the protein CASSDPGVNSPLHF. V usage is TRBV6-1 and J usage is TRBJ1-6; D unclear. Trimming stripped 3 bases from V and 10 bases from J, with 13 bases between. The CDR3 loop spans 14 amino acids. The germline V gene has CDR1 MNHNS and CDR2 SASEGT.

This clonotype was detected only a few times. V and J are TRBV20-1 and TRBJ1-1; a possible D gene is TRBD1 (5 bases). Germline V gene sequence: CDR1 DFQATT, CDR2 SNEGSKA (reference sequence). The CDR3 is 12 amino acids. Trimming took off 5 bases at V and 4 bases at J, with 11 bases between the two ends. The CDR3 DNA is TGCAGTGCTCTACTCGGGGGCACTGAAGCTTTCTTT. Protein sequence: CSALLGGTEAFF.

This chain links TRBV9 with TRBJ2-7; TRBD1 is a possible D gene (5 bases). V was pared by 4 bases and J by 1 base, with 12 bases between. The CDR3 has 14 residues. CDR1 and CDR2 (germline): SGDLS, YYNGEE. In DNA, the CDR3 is TGTGCCAGCAGCTACCGACAGCAATCCTACGAGCAGTACTTC. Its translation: CASSYRQQSYEQYF.

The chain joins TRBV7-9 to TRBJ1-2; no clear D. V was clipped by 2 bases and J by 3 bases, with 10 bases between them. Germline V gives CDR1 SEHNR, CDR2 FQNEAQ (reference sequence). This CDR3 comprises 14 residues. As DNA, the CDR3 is TGTGCCAGCAGCTTATCAGCGGCCCACTATGGCTACACCTTC. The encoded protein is CASSLSAAHYGYTF.